This T cell receptor (beta chain) was found in a study of blood T cell repertoires in COVID-19. Study details: The analysed material was cDNA or gDNA that came from T cells, B-cell-depleted T cells, or PBMCs.

V lost 0 bases, J lost 2 bases, and 9 bases lay in between. This CDR3 region has 14 residues. Per the germline V gene, CDR1 is SGHRS and CDR2 is YFSETQ. Using immunoSEQ multiplex PCR, the repertoire was profiled, and TCRdb retains in-frame clones only, with some absent. The repertoire holds fewer than 130,000 clones, with about 80% as singletons. The sample taken for sequencing was peripheral blood. J is TRBJ2-7 and V is TRBV5-1; D uncertain. The receptor was derived from a woman over 75 with active or convalescent COVID-19. CDR3 residues: CASSLAGTAYEQYF. In nucleotides, the CDR3 is TGCGCCAGCAGCTTGGCAGGCACTGCCTACGAGCAGTACTTC.